This TCR beta chain originates from a study of blood T cell repertoires in COVID-19. Study information: Donors in the United States, Italy and Spain gave samples during acute or convalescent COVID-19.

Germline CDR1 and CDR2: PRHDT and FYEKMQ (reference sequence). Trimming shortened V by 0 bases and J by 0 bases, and 14 bases separated the two germline ends. The CDR3 spans 17 residues. Here immunoSEQ multiplex PCR was the method, and the copy in TCRdb shows in-frame clones only, minus some. The top ten hold about a tenth of the sample, which has some 50,000 clones, roughly nine tenths seen once. Sequenced input: peripheral blood. This sequence joins TRBV13 and TRBJ2-5; TRBD2 might be the D (6 bases). The sequence derives from a human donor in a cohort sampled during active COVID-19. This CDR3 is CASSLGQGGMYQETQYF. The CDR3 DNA sequence: TGTGCCAGCAGCTTAGGCCAGGGAGGAATGTACCAAGAGACCCAGTACTTC.